This T cell receptor beta chain was found in a study of blood T cell repertoires in COVID-19. Study-wide context: The samples span acute and convalescent COVID-19 from the United States, Italy and Spain. T cells, B-cell-depleted T cells, or PBMCs provided the cDNA or gDNA that served as material.

Per the original methods: Nucleated cell number was recorded as an estimate derived from reference gene primer amplification. Some clones are missing from TCRdb's copy, which holds only in-frame ones; the method was immunoSEQ multiplex PCR. Clone size and V and J calls were adopted from that table, with D and trimming inferred from the DNA. The sample holds 90,000 to 120,000 clones, around four fifths seen once. Trimming shortened V by 5 bases and J by 2 bases, and 12 bases separated the two germline ends. This CDR3 contains 15 residues. The germline CDR1 and CDR2 sequences are MGHDK and SYGVNS. The sequenced material came from peripheral blood. The receptor was derived from an older man with acute or convalescent COVID-19. V usage is TRBV25-1 and J usage is TRBJ1-4, with D possibly matching TRBD1 (5 bases). The CDR3 region has the DNA TGTGCCAGCAGTATCCGTGGGGGGACTAATGAAAAACTGTTTTTT. Protein sequence: CASSIRGGTNEKLFF.